The rows below give T cell receptor beta chains drawn from one sample of a study of blood T cell repertoires in COVID-19. Here immunoSEQ multiplex PCR was the method, and the copy in TCRdb shows in-frame clones only, minus some. The sample shows about 120,000 clones, 70% to 85% of them seen only once. Material: peripheral blood. The source of these receptors is a man in his sixties or seventies with active or convalescent COVID-19. The CDR3 runs from the conserved cysteine through the conserved F or W. The D gene is left open where the match is weak. Where a row states a size, it is once, few, many or the class of an expanded clone; other rows omit it.

v_gene	abundance	d_gene	j_gene	CDR3nt	CDR3aa
TRBV7-9	.	.	TRBJ1-5	TGTGCCAGCTCGGGGGACGGCCGCTCCGCCCAGCATTTT	CASSGDGRSAQHF
TRBV19	.	.	TRBJ1-2	TGTGCCAGTAGTATAACCAGGGGCTATGGCTACACCTTC	CASSITRGYGYTF
TRBV15	.	.	TRBJ1-2	TGTGCCACCAGCACGATTGACAGTTGGGGCTACACCTTC	CATSTIDSWGYTF
TRBV11-3	few	.	TRBJ1-3	TGTGCCAGCAGCTTAGATGGCAGATCTGGAAACACCATATATTTT	CASSLDGRSGNTIYF
TRBV27	once	.	TRBJ1-3	TGTGCCAGCAATATCTCTGGAAACACCATATATTTT	CASNISGNTIYF
TRBV5-1	few	TRBD2	TRBJ2-1	TGCGCCAGCAGCTTGACTAGCGGGGCCTCCTACAATGAGCAGTTCTTC	CASSLTSGASYNEQFF
TRBV9	.	.	TRBJ2-1	TGTGCCAGCAGCCAACAGGGAGCCCTCAATAATGAGCAGTTCTTC	CASSQQGALNNEQFF
TRBV6-1	.	.	TRBJ1-2	TGTGCCAGCAGTGAAGTGCAGGGTAACTATGGCTACACCTTC	CASSEVQGNYGYTF
TRBV7-6	.	TRBD1	TRBJ1-2	TGTGCCAGCAGCAAGACAGGGCTCGTCGGCTACACCTTC	CASSKTGLVGYTF
TRBV6-5	.	.	TRBJ2-2	TGTGCCAGCAGACGCGACACGACGAACACCGGGGAGCTGTTTTTT	CASRRDTTNTGELFF
TRBV25-1	.	TRBD1	TRBJ2-7	TGTGCCAGCAGCCGAACCGGGACAGCCTACGAGCAGTACTTC	CASSRTGTAYEQYF
TRBV24-1	.	.	TRBJ1-2	TGTGCCACCAGTGATTTGCCCCCTAAAACCTATGGCTACACCTTC	CATSDLPPKTYGYTF
TRBV28	.	TRBD1	TRBJ2-1	TGTGCCAGCAGGCCCACAGGGGCCAGCTCCTACAATGAGCAGTTCTTC	CASRPTGASSYNEQFF
TRBV5-4	once	TRBD1	TRBJ1-3	TGTGCCAGCAGCTTTGGACAGGGAAGGGGAAACACCATATATTTT	CASSFGQGRGNTIYF
TRBV29-1	few	.	TRBJ1-6	TGCAGCGTTGAAGTTGGGTCTCGGGTTCACTTT	CSVEVGSRVHF
TRBV7-9	.	.	TRBJ2-1	TGTGCCAGCAGCTTAGGGGTTGGGCTGGCCTACAATGAGCAGTTCTTC	CASSLGVGLAYNEQFF
TRBV29-1	.	.	TRBJ2-3	TGCAGCGCATCCGGGACTTCCACAGATACGCAGTATTTT	CSASGTSTDTQYF
TRBV7-7	.	.	TRBJ2-5	TGTGCTAGCAGCTTAGACGGGGGGCCGGGGGAGACCCAGTACTTC	CASSLDGGPGETQYF
TRBV11-3	once	TRBD2	TRBJ2-1	TGTGCCAGCAGCTTAGAACGGGGACTAGCGGGGGTCCTATACAATGAGCAGTTCTTC	CASSLERGLAGVLYNEQFF
TRBV6-5	.	TRBD1	TRBJ1-2	TGTGCCAGCAGCATCCGGGACAGGGGGCGCTTTGGCTACACCTTC	CASSIRDRGRFGYTF
TRBV5-6	.	.	TRBJ1-2	TGTGCCAGCAGCTTGGCCGGGTTTGGCTACACCTTC	CASSLAGFGYTF
TRBV11-3	.	TRBD1	TRBJ2-7	TGTGCCAGCAGCGCTCTCGGACAGGGCTACGAGCAGTACTTC	CASSALGQGYEQYF
TRBV5-5	.	.	TRBJ1-1	TGTGCCAGCAGTTTCCGGTCAGGGGACACTGAAGCTTTCTTT	CASSFRSGDTEAFF
TRBV19	.	.	TRBJ1-3	TGTGCCAGTAGTATGGGTCAGGGTCAGAACACCATATATTTT	CASSMGQGQNTIYF
TRBV6-2/TRBV6-3	.	.	TRBJ1-1	TGTGCCAGCAGTTACTCTCCAGAGAACACTAAAGCTTTCTTT	CASSYSPENTKAFF
TRBV7-9	.	TRBD2	TRBJ2-7	TGTGCCAGCAGCTTAGTGCTAGCGGGGACCTACGAGCAGTACTTC	CASSLVLAGTYEQYF
TRBV18	.	TRBD1	TRBJ2-3	TGTGCCAGCTCACCGACAGGGTCTAGCACAGATACGCAGTATTTT	CASSPTGSSTDTQYF
TRBV7-8	.	.	TRBJ1-5	TGTGCCAGCAGCTTAATTGGGGGGGACAATCAGCCCCAGCATTTT	CASSLIGGDNQPQHF
TRBV5-1	.	TRBD1	TRBJ2-5	TGCGCCAGCAGCTCACAGGGGGCTCGGGAGACCCAGTACTTC	CASSSQGARETQYF
TRBV4-2	.	.	TRBJ2-3	TGTGCCAGCAGCCAAGGCCTAGCAGATACGCAGTATTTT	CASSQGLADTQYF
TRBV13	.	TRBD2	TRBJ2-2	TGTGCCAGCAGCTTCCGACTAGCGGGGAACACCGGGGAGCTGTTTTTT	CASSFRLAGNTGELFF
TRBV7-3	.	TRBD2	TRBJ2-1	TGTGCCAGCAGCCTCCGGGGGGAGTCCTACAATGAGCAGTTCTTC	CASSLRGESYNEQFF
TRBV11-2	.	.	TRBJ1-5	TGTGCCAGCAGCTTAGCCGGGGAACAGCCCCAGCATTTT	CASSLAGEQPQHF
TRBV7-2	.	TRBD1	TRBJ1-6	TGTGCCAGCAGCTTACTGGGACAGGGGGCTTCACCCCTCCACTTT	CASSLLGQGASPLHF
TRBV9	.	.	TRBJ1-1	TGTGCCAGCAGCGCCTATTCAGGGAACACTGAAGCTTTCTTT	CASSAYSGNTEAFF
TRBV11-3	.	TRBD1	TRBJ2-7	TGTGCCAGCAGTCTGGGGCGACAGGGTTTTGAGCAGTACTTC	CASSLGRQGFEQYF
TRBV18	.	.	TRBJ1-1	TGTGCCAGCTCACCACGTGGGGTCGGGGGGAACACTGAAGCTTTCTTT	CASSPRGVGGNTEAFF
TRBV15	.	.	TRBJ1-3	TGTGCCACCAGCAGAGATAATACGAGGGCCTCTGGAAACACCATATATTTT	CATSRDNTRASGNTIYF
TRBV28	.	.	TRBJ1-4	TGTGCCAGCAGTTTCATGGCAGGGACTAATGAAAAACTGTTTTTT	CASSFMAGTNEKLFF
TRBV6-4	.	.	TRBJ2-7	TGTGCCAGCAGTGCCGGGGGGCCCTCCTACGAGCAGTACTTC	CASSAGGPSYEQYF
TRBV5-5	.	.	TRBJ2-7	TGTGCCAGCAGCTTCCGTCAGGGTCCTTACGAGCAGTACTTC	CASSFRQGPYEQYF
TRBV3-1/TRBV3-2	.	.	TRBJ1-1	TGTGCCAGCAGCCAAGGCAGCCTAGGCACTGAAGCTTTCTTT	CASSQGSLGTEAFF
TRBV12-3/TRBV12-4	.	TRBD1	TRBJ1-2	TGTGCCAGCAGTACGGGACAGGGGGGCTACACCTTC	CASSTGQGGYTF
TRBV5-1	.	.	TRBJ2-7	TGCGCCAGCAGCTTTCAAAGCGACTCCTACGAGCAGTACTTC	CASSFQSDSYEQYF
TRBV3-1/TRBV3-2	.	TRBD1	TRBJ2-7	TGTGCCAGCAGCCTCGGGACAGGGGATATCTACGAGCAGTACTTC	CASSLGTGDIYEQYF
TRBV6-1	.	TRBD1	TRBJ1-2	TGTGCCAGCAGTGAAGGGGGGACAGGCCCCTATGGCTACACCTTC	CASSEGGTGPYGYTF
TRBV11-2	.	.	TRBJ1-4	TGTGCCAGCAGCTTAGATCTTCGGGTTTGGGAAAAACTGTTTTTT	CASSLDLRVWEKLFF
TRBV6-5	.	.	TRBJ1-1	TGTGCCAGCAGCTCGAGGGTCACTGAAGCTTTCTTT	CASSSRVTEAFF
TRBV6-5	.	TRBD2	TRBJ2-1	TGTGCCAGCTGGAGCGGGAGAAACTACAATGAGCAGTTCTTC	CASWSGRNYNEQFF
TRBV5-4	few	.	TRBJ2-7	TGTGCCAGCAGCTTGGTCGGAGGGCGAAACGAGCAGTACTTC	CASSLVGGRNEQYF
TRBV5-4	.	TRBD1	TRBJ1-2	TGTGCCAGCAGCCAGGGGACAGGGGGTGTGTATGGCTACACCTTC	CASSQGTGGVYGYTF
TRBV7-2	.	TRBD1	TRBJ2-5	TGTGCCAGCAGCTTGCCGTCGGGGACAGGGGCTGGGACCCAGTACTTC	CASSLPSGTGAGTQYF
TRBV7-3	.	.	TRBJ2-3	TGTGCCAGCAGCACCCAGGGAGATACGCAGTATTTT	CASSTQGDTQYF
TRBV5-1	.	TRBD2	TRBJ2-3	TGCGCCAGCAGCTTCGGGGGAAGACTAGCGGGAGGGGCAGATACGCAGTATTTT	CASSFGGRLAGGADTQYF
TRBV30	.	.	TRBJ2-5	TGTGCCTGGAGCCTACAAGAGACCCAGTACTTC	CAWSLQETQYF
TRBV7-5	.	.	TRBJ1-2	TGTGTCAGAAGCTTAGCGCGACAGGAGAACACCTTC	CVRSLARQENTF
TRBV19	.	TRBD1	TRBJ1-2	TGTGCCAGTAGCTCAAGACAGGGGGACTATGGCTACACCTTC	CASSSRQGDYGYTF
TRBV14	few	TRBD1	TRBJ1-6	TGTGCCAGCAGCCAGCTACCGGACAGGAGAAATTCACCCCTCCACTTT	CASSQLPDRRNSPLHF
TRBV10-3	.	TRBD2	TRBJ2-3	TGTGCCATCAGTGAACTAGCGGGGGAGATGGCGCAGTATTTT	CAISELAGEMAQYF